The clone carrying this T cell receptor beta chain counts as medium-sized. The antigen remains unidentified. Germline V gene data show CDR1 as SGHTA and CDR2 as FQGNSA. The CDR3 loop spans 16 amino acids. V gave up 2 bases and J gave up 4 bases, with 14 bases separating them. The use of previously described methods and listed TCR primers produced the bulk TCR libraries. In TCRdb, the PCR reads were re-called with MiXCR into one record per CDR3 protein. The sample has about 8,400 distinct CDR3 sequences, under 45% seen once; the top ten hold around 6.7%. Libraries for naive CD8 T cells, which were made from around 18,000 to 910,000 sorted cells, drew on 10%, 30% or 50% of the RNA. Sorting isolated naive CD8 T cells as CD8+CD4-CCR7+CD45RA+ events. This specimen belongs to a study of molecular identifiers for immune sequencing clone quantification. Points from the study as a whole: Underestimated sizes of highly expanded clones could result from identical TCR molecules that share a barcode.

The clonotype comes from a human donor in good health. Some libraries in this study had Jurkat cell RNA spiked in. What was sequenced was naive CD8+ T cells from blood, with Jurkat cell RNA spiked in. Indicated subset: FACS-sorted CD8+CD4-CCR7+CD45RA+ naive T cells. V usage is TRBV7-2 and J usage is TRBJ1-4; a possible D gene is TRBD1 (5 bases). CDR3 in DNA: TGTGCCAGCAGCTTAACTCCCAGGGCTATTAATGAAAAACTGTTTTTT. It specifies CASSLTPRAINEKLFF.